The 5 T cell receptor beta chains presented below share a single source sample, sequenced in a study of blood T cell repertoires in COVID-19. The repertoire was sequenced with immunoSEQ multiplex PCR; TCRdb's copy has only in-frame clones and lacks some. Here the sample spans 40,000 or so clones, 75% to 90% being singletons. Material for sequencing was peripheral blood. These receptor sequences come from a man aged 25-45 years with active or convalescent COVID-19.

The J gene is TRBJ2-3, the V gene TRBV9; 12 bases agree with TRBD2. This CDR3 has 17 residues. The J segment lost 5 bases and the V segment lost 4 bases, leaving 11 bases of the junction unmatched. Germline V CDR1 and CDR2: SGDLS, YYNGEE. The CDR3 loop reads CASSPRASGRAGDTQYF. For the CDR3, the DNA is TGTGCCAGCAGCCCCCGGGCTAGCGGGAGGGCCGGAGATACGCAGTATTTT.

This chain connects TRBV20-1 to TRBJ1-2, with unresolved D. Trimming removed 6 bases at V and 2 bases at J, with 7 bases between. CDR3 length equals 11 residues. Looked up from germline, CDR1 is DFQATT and CDR2 is SNEGSKA (reference sequence). CDR3 DNA: TGCAGTGCCCCTACCAACTATGGCTACACCTTC. Translated, it gives CSAPTNYGYTF.

This chain uses TRBV7-2 with TRBJ2-7, with 7 bases matching TRBD1. Germline V gene data show CDR1 as SGHTA and CDR2 as FQGNSA. The CDR3 covers 16 residues. The junction had 10 bases not matched to a gene; V was cut back by 5 bases and J by 0 bases. In nucleotides, the CDR3 is TGTGCCAGCAGCGCCAGCCGGGACAGCAGCTCCTACGAGCAGTACTTC. It yields the protein CASSASRDSSSYEQYF.

The J gene is TRBJ1-5, the V gene TRBV2, with a tentative D call TRBD1 (5 bases). The CDR3 totals 15 residues. Trimming pared 2 bases from V and 8 bases from J, leaving 16 bases between. Germline assignment: CDR1 SNHLY and CDR2 FYNNEI. CDR3: CASSELGTGGEPQHF. The CDR3 DNA reads TGTGCCAGCAGTGAATTGGGGACGGGAGGGGAGCCCCAGCATTTT.

This rearrangement joins TRBV19 to TRBJ1-2; 8 positions agree with TRBD1. Germline CDR1 LNHDA, CDR2 SQIVND (reference sequence). The junction had 11 bases not matched to a gene; V was cut back by 6 bases and J by 5 bases. The CDR3 totals 15 residues. The CDR3 reads CASRNGQGTTYGYTF. The CDR3, as DNA: TGTGCCAGTAGAAATGGACAGGGAACCACTTATGGCTACACCTTC.